These 9 T cell receptor beta chains came from one sample sequenced in a study of shared clonotypes between healthy human individuals. Here immunoSEQ multiplex PCR was the method, and the copy in TCRdb shows in-frame clones only, minus some. The table records roughly 1 million clones, more than 60% of them present only once. Sequencing was done on a sample of memory CD4+ T cells sorted from blood. The subset is: CD45RA-negative fraction. These receptors originate from a man aged 18 to 29 in good health.

This chain uses TRBV6-1 with TRBJ1-5; a possible D gene is TRBD1 (5 bases). Trimming shortened V by 7 bases and J by 2 bases, and 9 bases separated the two germline ends. Germline values: CDR1 MNHNS, CDR2 SASEGT. The CDR3 contains 13 residues. The CDR3 loop reads CASKEGGNQPQHF. The CDR3 DNA is TGTGCCAGCAAAGAAGGGGGCAATCAGCCCCAGCATTTT.

Only one count was recorded for this clone. The V gene is TRBV7-9, the J gene TRBJ2-6, with no clear D. The germline V and J ends were trimmed by 1 base and 3 bases, with 4 bases remaining between them. Per the germline V gene, CDR1 is SEHNR and CDR2 is FQNEAQ (reference sequence). This CDR3 contains 14 residues. The CDR3 nucleotides read TGTGCCAGCAGCTTAGAGGGTGGGGCCAACGTCCTGACTTTC. As protein: CASSLEGGANVLTF.

The chain couples TRBV7-2 to TRBJ2-5, with 7 bases matching TRBD2. Trimming at V came to 3 bases and at J to 5 bases, leaving 9 bases not matched to a gene. CDR1 SGHTA and CDR2 FQGNSA come from the germline V gene. The CDR3 has 15 amino acids. The CDR3 region is CASSFDGRRLETQYF. The CDR3 DNA reads as TGTGCCAGCAGCTTCGACGGGAGGAGGTTGGAGACCCAGTACTTC.

Concerning this clone: Different DNA sequences within this sample yield the same CDR3. The genes are TRBV11-2 and TRBJ1-1; D gene uncertain. From germline, CDR1 is SGHAT and CDR2 FQNNGV. The V end lost 5 bases, the J end lost 1 base, and 8 bases lay between the germline ends. The CDR3 runs to 13 residues. The CDR3 spells CASSLTRNTEAFF. CDR3 in DNA: TGTGCCAGCAGCCTGACACGGAACACTGAAGCTTTCTTT.

This clone was seen a single time. Other DNA sequences of this sample code for an identical CDR3. This chain joins TRBV10-3 and TRBJ2-7; no clear D. V dropped 4 bases and J dropped 1 base, with 5 bases sitting between them. The CDR3 length is 12 residues. Looked up from germline, CDR1 is ENHRY and CDR2 is SYGVKD. CDR3 amino acids: CAISGDSYEQYF. CDR3 bases: TGTGCCATCAGTGGGGATTCCTACGAGCAGTACTTC.

This clone was detected many times. The same CDR3 arises from other DNA sequences in this sample as well. V gene TRBV30 combines with J gene TRBJ2-3; 7 nucleotides agree with TRBD2. Per germline, CDR1 GTSNPN and CDR2 SVGIG (reference sequence). The junction had 7 bases not matched to a gene; V was cut back by 3 bases and J by 4 bases. CDR3 size: 14 residues. The CDR3 sequence: CAWSPGLAADTQYF. The CDR3 region has the DNA TGTGCCTGGAGCCCGGGGCTAGCGGCAGATACGCAGTATTTT. The whole variable domain, filled in from reference TRBV30 and TRBJ2-3, reads SQTIHQWPATLVQPVGSPLSLECTVEGTSNPNLYWYRQAAGRGLQLLFYSVGIGQISSEVPQNLSASRPQDRQFILSSKKLLLSDSGFYLCAWSPGLAADTQYFGPGTRLTVL.

The CDR3 loop reads CASSGKQYNEQFF. CDR3 coding DNA: TGTGCCAGCTCAGGAAAACAGTACAATGAGCAGTTCTTC. This sequence joins TRBV18 and TRBJ2-1; D remains unclear. V shed 5 bases and J shed 4 bases, with 9 bases lying between them. The CDR3 length is 13 residues. From germline, CDR1 is KGHSH and CDR2 LQKENI.

The chain employs TRBV18 and TRBJ1-1, with D maybe TRBD1 (6 bases). The CDR3 has 17 amino acids. Trimming took off 5 bases at V and 1 base at J, with 20 bases between the two ends. Germline lookup yields CDR1 KGHSH and CDR2 LQKENI. For the CDR3, the DNA is TGTGCCAGCTCAGCTAATGGGGGGCGTCCCTCGAACACTGAAGCTTTCTTT. This encodes CASSANGGRPSNTEAFF.

This clone was seen a handful of times. The J gene is TRBJ1-1, the V gene TRBV6-6; a possible D gene is TRBD1 (5 bases). Germline loops: CDR1 MNHNY, CDR2 SVGAGI (reference sequence). CDR3 length: 12 amino acids. Trimming shortened V by 2 bases and J by 6 bases, and 7 bases separated the two germline ends. The CDR3 sequence is CASSYRGAEAFF. In DNA form, the CDR3 reads TGTGCCAGCAGTTACAGGGGCGCTGAAGCTTTCTTT.